The subject of this entry is one T cell receptor (beta chain). What it binds is not known. These data originate in a study of T cell responses to AZD1222 COVID-19 vaccine. Findings of the study overall: The study sampled repertoires only after the peak T cell response. Among the donors, most were white British and more were female, and clonal diversity was possibly underestimated. Distributed over spike, vaccine-associated CD4 TCRs predominated at 160-218 and 743-854. A rise in Spike-specific TCR breadth and depth followed two AZD1222 doses.

Profiled with immunoSEQ multiplex PCR; TCRdb holds only in-frame clones, not every one. Among 150,000 to 200,000 clones listed, more than 80% were seen once. Germline values: CDR1 WNHNN, CDR2 SYGVQD (reference sequence). J lost 4 bases, V lost 6 bases, and 6 bases had no gene match. The CDR3 extends over 16 amino acids. The chain combines TRBV10-1 with TRBJ2-2; 12 nucleotides agree with TRBD1. Here the sequenced sample was peripheral blood, taken on day 0 of AZD1222 vaccination. This sequence was found in an adult in good health. CDR3: CASSDWDRGLTGELFF. The CDR3, as DNA: TGCGCCAGCAGCGATTGGGACAGGGGGCTCACCGGGGAGCTGTTTTTT.